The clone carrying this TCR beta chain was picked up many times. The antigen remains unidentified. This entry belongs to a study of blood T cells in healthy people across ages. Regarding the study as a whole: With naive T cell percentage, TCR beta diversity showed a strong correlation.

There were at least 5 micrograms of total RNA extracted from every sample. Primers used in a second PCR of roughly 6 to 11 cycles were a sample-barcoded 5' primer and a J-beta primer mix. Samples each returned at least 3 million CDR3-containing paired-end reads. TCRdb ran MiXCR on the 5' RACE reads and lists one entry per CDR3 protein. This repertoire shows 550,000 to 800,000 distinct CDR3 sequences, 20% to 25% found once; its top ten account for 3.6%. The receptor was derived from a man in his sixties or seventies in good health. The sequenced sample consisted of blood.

CDR3 DNA: TGCGCCAGCAGCCAGGACAGGGAAAAACTGTTTTTT. Its protein is CASSQDREKLFF. The V call is TRBV5-1, the J call TRBJ1-4; 7 bases map to TRBD1. The V segment lost 4 bases and the J segment 8 bases; nucleotides outside the gene matches: 2. The CDR3 spans 12 residues. From germline, CDR1 is SGHRS and CDR2 YFSETQ.